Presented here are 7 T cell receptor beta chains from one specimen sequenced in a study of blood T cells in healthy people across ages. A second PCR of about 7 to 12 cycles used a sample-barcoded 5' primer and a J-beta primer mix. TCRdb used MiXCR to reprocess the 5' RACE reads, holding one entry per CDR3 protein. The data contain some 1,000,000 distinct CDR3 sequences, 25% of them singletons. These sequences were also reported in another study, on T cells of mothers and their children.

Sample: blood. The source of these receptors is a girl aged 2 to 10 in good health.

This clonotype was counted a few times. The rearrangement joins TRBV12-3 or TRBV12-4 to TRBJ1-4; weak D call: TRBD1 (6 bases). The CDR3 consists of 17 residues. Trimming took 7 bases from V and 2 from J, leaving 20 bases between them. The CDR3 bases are TGTGCCAGCACCCACGGGGCTTGGGGGGGCACTAATGAAAAACTGTTTTTT. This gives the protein CASTHGAWGGTNEKLFF.

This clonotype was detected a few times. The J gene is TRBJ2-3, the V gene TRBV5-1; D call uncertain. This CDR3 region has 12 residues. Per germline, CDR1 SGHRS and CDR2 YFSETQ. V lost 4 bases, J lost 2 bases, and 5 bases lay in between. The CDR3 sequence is CASSHPTDTQYF. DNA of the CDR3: TGCGCCAGCAGCCATCCCACAGATACGCAGTATTTT.

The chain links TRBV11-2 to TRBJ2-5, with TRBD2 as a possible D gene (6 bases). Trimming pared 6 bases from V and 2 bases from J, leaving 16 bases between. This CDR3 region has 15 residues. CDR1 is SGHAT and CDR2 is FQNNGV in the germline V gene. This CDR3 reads CASSYNSGGQETQYF. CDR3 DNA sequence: TGTGCCAGCAGTTACAACTCCGGAGGGCAAGAGACCCAGTACTTC.

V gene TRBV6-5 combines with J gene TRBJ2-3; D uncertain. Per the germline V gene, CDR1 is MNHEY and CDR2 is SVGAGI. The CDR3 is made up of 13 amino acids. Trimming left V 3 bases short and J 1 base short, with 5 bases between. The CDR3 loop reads CASSYDGTDTQYF. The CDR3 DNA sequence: TGTGCCAGCAGTTATGATGGCACAGATACGCAGTATTTT.

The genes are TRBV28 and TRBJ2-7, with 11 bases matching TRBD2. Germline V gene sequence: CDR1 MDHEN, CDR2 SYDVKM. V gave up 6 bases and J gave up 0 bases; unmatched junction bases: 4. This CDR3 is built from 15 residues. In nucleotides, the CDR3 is TGTGCCAGCAGGAGGGGACTAGCGGCCTCCTACGAGCAGTACTTC. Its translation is CASRRGLAASYEQYF. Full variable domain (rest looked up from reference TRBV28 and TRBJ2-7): DVKVTQSSRYLVKRTGEKVFLECVQDMDHENMFWYRQDPGLGLRLIYFSYDVKMKEKGDIPEGYSVSREKKERFSLILESASTNQTSMYLCASRRGLAASYEQYFGPGTRLTVT.

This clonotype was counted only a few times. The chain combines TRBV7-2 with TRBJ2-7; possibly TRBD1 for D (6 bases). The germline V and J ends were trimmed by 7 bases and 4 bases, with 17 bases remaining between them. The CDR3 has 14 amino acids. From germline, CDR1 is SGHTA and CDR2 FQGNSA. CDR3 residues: CASTQGGSRYEQYF. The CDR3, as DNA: TGTGCCAGCACCCAAGGGGGTAGCAGATACGAGCAGTACTTC.

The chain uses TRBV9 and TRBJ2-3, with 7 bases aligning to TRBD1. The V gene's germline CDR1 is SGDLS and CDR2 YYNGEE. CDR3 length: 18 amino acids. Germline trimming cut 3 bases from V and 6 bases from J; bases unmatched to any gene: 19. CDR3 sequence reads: CASSGDQGVRSPYDTQYF. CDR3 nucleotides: TGTGCCAGCAGCGGGGACCAGGGGGTAAGGTCGCCCTACGATACGCAGTATTTT. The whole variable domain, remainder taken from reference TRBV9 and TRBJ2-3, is DSGVTQTPKHLITATGQRVTLRCSPRSGDLSVYWYQQSLDQGLQFLIQYYNGEERAKGNILERFSAQQFPDLHSELNLSSLELGDSALYFCASSGDQGVRSPYDTQYFGPGTRLTVL.